This T cell receptor (beta chain) was sequenced in a study of identical twins. Trimming removed 0 bases from V and 9 bases from J, with 6 bases in between. Germline loops: CDR1 SEHNR, CDR2 FQNEAQ (reference sequence). This CDR3 contains 12 residues. To note about this clonotype: Antigen: not known.

Broader study findings: Cord blood beta clonotypes that were abundant carried fewer insertions, and memory repertoires showed no such trend. With monozygotic twins, out-of-frame TCR alpha sharing exceeded what models estimated.

TCRdb reprocessed the 5' RACE reads with MiXCR, giving one entry per CDR3 protein. The table includes about 200,000 distinct CDR3 sequences, approximately 16% detected once. This same sample was also taken into another study, of T cells expressing NK-cell markers. That source notes: One of eight sequenced donors was HCMV-seronegative; the other seven were seropositive. Alpha-beta TCR T cells were the sole sorting target in several experiments, owing to an anti-gamma-delta TCR antibody.

This chain uses TRBV7-9 with TRBJ2-1; perhaps TRBD1 as D (6 bases). This TCR was sampled from a woman younger than 35 in good health. The specimen was CD8+ T cells sorted from blood. CDR3 in DNA: TGTGCCAGCAGCTTAGCCAGGGGTGAGCAGTTCTTC. Translating it yields CASSLARGEQFF.